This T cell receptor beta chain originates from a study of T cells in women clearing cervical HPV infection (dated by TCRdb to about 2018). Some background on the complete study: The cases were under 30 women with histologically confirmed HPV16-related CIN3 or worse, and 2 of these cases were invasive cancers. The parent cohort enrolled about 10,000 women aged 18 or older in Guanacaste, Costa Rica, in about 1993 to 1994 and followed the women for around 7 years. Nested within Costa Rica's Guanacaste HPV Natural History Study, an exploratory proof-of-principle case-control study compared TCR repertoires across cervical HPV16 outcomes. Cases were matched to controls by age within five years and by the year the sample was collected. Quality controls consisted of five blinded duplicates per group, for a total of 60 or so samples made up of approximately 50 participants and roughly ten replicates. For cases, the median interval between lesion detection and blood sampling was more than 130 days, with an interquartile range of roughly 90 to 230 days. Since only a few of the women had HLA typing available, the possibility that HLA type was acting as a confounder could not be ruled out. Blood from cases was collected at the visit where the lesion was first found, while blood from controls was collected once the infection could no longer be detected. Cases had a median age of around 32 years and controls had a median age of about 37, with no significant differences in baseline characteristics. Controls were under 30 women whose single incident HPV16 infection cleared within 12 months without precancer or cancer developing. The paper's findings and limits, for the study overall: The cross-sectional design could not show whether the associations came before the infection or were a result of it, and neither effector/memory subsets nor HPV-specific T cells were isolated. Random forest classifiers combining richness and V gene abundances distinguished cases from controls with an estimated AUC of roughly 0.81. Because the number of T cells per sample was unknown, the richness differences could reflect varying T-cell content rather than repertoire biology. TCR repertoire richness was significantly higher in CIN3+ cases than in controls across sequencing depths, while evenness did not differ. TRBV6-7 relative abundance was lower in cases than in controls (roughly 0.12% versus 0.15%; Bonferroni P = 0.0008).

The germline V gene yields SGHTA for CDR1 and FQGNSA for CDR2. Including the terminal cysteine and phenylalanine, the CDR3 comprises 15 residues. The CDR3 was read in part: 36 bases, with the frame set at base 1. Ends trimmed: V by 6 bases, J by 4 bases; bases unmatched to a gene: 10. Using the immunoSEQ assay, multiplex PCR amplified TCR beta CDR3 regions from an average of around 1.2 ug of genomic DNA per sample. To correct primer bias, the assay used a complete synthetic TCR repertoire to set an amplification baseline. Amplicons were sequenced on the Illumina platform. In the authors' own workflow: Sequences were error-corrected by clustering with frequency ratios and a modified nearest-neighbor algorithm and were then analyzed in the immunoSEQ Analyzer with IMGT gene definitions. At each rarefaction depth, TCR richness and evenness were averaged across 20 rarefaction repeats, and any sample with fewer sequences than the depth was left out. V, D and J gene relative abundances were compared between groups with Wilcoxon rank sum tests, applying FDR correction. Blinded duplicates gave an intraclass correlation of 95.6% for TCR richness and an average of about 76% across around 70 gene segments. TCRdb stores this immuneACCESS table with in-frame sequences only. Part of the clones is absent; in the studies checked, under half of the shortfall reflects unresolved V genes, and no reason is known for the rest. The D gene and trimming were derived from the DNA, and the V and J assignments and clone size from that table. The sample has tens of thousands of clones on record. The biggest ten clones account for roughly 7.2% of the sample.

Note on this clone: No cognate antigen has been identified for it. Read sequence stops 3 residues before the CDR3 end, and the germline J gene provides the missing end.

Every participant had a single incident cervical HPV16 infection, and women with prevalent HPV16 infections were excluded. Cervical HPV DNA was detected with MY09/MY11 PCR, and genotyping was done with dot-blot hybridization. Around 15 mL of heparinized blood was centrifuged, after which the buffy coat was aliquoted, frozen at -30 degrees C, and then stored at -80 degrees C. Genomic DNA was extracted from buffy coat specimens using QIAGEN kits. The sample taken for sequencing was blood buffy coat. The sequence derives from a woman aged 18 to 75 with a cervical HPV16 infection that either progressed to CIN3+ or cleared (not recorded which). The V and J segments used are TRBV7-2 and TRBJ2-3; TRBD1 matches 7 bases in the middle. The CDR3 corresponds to CASSLQGNGADTQYF. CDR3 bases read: TGTGCCAGCAGTTTACAGGGGAATGGCGCAGATACG.